Listed below are T cell receptor beta chains from one sample, sequenced in a study of PD-1 blockade in mismatch repair-deficient tumors. Measured with immunoSEQ multiplex PCR; TCRdb has only the in-frame clones, and not every one. The table has 85,000 to 130,000 clones, 82% seen once; the top ten hold approximately 6.5%. This material consisted of peripheral blood, taken less than 37 weeks after starting pembrolizumab. The receptors here all came from an adult with mismatch repair-deficient cancer. Each CDR3 is given with its conserved first and last residue. A D gene is named only where the DNA matches it firmly. Size is stated for part of the rows, as once, few or many counts, or as a class when the clone is expanded.

D gene,J gene,clone size,V gene,CDR3 length,CDR3 protein,CDR3 DNA
TRBD1,TRBJ1-2,.,TRBV5-5,16,CASSLRDRGIGYGYTF,TGTGCCAGCAGCTTAAGGGACAGGGGTATAGGCTATGGCTACACCTTC
TRBD2,TRBJ2-1,.,TRBV13,18,CASSLTSGRRTPYNEQFF,TGTGCCAGCAGCTTGACTAGCGGGAGGAGGACCCCCTACAATGAGCAGTTCTTC
.,TRBJ2-1,.,TRBV19,13,CASSISGSNEQFF,TGTGCCAGTAGTATATCGGGTTCCAATGAGCAGTTCTTC
TRBD1,TRBJ2-2,.,TRBV7-3,17,CASSHPTGGRDTGELFF,TGTGCCAGCAGCCACCCGACAGGGGGCCGTGACACCGGGGAGCTGTTTTTT
.,TRBJ1-2,medium-sized,TRBV11-3,15,CASSWGPGSHYGYTF,TGTGCCAGCAGCTGGGGTCCGGGATCCCACTATGGCTACACCTTC
TRBD1,TRBJ1-2,.,TRBV5-4,13,CASSLEGANGYTF,TGTGCCAGCAGCTTGGAGGGGGCCAATGGCTACACCTTC
TRBD1,TRBJ2-2,.,TRBV6-6,13,CAMTGGEAGELFF,TGTGCCATGACAGGGGGCGAAGCCGGGGAGCTGTTTTTT
.,TRBJ1-5,.,TRBV6-1,15,CASKAPRVSNQPQHF,TGTGCCAGCAAAGCCCCTCGGGTTAGCAATCAGCCCCAGCATTTT
TRBD1,TRBJ1-1,.,TRBV28,14,CASSLRGRWAEAFF,TGTGCCAGCAGTCTCAGGGGGCGTTGGGCTGAAGCTTTCTTT
.,TRBJ2-7,.,TRBV7-9,14,CASSLDRFRSEQYF,TGTGCCAGCAGCCTCGACAGGTTCAGGAGCGAGCAGTACTTC
TRBD1,TRBJ1-2,.,TRBV19,15,CASSTRTGLKYGYTF,TGTGCCAGTAGTACTCGGACAGGTCTCAAATATGGCTACACCTTC
.,TRBJ2-7,.,TRBV11-3,14,CASSLEGVTYEQYF,TGTGCCAGCAGCTTAGAGGGAGTAACCTACGAGCAGTACTTC
TRBD2,TRBJ2-7,.,TRBV9,15,CASSAGTSGTYEQYF,TGTGCCAGCAGCGCAGGGACTAGCGGTACCTACGAGCAGTACTTC
.,TRBJ1-2,.,TRBV6-5,16,CASSYLAGGSNYGYTF,TGTGCCAGCAGTTATCTTGCCGGGGGATCTAACTATGGCTACACCTTC
.,TRBJ2-1,few,TRBV5-6,14,CASSSLRKHNEQFF,TGTGCCAGCAGCTCCCTTAGGAAACACAATGAGCAGTTCTTC
.,TRBJ2-3,.,TRBV5-4,18,CASSLSPGRGKNTDTQYF,TGTGCCAGCAGCTTGTCCCCTGGGAGGGGGAAAAACACAGATACGCAGTATTTT
.,TRBJ1-1,.,TRBV2,14,CASSESLLGTEAFF,TGTGCCAGCAGTGAATCCCTCTTGGGCACTGAAGCTTTCTTT
.,TRBJ1-1,.,TRBV18,14,CASSRTGENTEAFF,TGTGCCAGCTCCCGGACTGGGGAAAACACTGAAGCTTTCTTT
TRBD1,TRBJ2-3,.,TRBV19,16,CASHVGKGASTDTQYF,TGTGCCAGCCACGTCGGGAAGGGGGCGAGCACAGATACGCAGTATTTT
TRBD1,TRBJ2-7,.,TRBV6-1,15,CASSEARTGSYEQYF,TGTGCCAGCAGTGAAGCTAGGACAGGCTCCTACGAGCAGTACTTC
.,TRBJ2-5,.,TRBV7-9,15,CASSLGAQGIETQYF,TGTGCCAGCAGCTTAGGGGCTCAGGGGATAGAGACCCAGTACTTC
.,TRBJ2-1,.,TRBV9,18,CASSVGLARAPSYNEQFF,TGTGCCAGCAGCGTAGGCCTAGCGAGGGCACCCTCCTACAATGAGCAGTTCTTC